The text below deals with one T cell receptor beta chain. No cognate antigen has been identified for it. No much larger clone is present one base from it, and per-base qualities are unavailable. CDR1 and CDR2, looked up from the germline V gene, are SGHTA and FQGNSA. From the cysteine up to the phenylalanine, the CDR3 has a length of 16 residues. Here the CDR3 DNA is all that survives: 48 bases in frame from base 1. Trimming costs V 3 bases and J 5 bases, and their ends lie 16 bases apart. Interpreted using the paper, the treatment or condition label stands for: in vitro stimulation with specific CMV peptide epitopes to enrich CMV-specific T cells. These data belong to a study of T cell repertoires in cytomegalovirus infection (dated by TCRdb to about 2019). Study-wide context: Peptide stimulations targeted recently identified HLA-C-restricted CMV epitopes, whose presentation resists viral immunomodulation, together with well-studied HLA-B-restricted epitopes. Because public TCR beta signatures pointed to carriage of CMV infection together with the matching HLA type, the HLA type of each donor mattered for the analysis.

General findings and caveats noted by the study authors: Carriers of CMV infection plus the relevant HLA type were discriminated by the cumulative frequency of public TCR beta family members in the study cohort and in an independent approximately 340-donor cohort. The ex vivo response was dominated by HLA-C-restricted CMV-specific TCR beta clonotypes, and the single most frequent clonotype in two of eight donors was supplied by these HLA-C-restricted clonotypes.

Sequencing took place on an Illumina HiSeq 1500. TCRdb passed the public sequencing reads through fastp at Q25 and MiXCR, retaining productive beta sequences. Every distinct CDR3 protein forms one entry, paired with its most common genes and DNA. Present in this sample are roughly 700,000 distinct CDR3 sequences, around 32% of which were seen just once. The top ten hold 18% of the sample. The chain was built from TRBV7-2 and TRBJ2-2, with TRBD2 as a weak D call on 6 bases. The sequence came from a human donor in good health (CMV status not recorded). Some clones in this sample may be carry-over from other donors' samples. The input for sequencing was cultured PBMCs, taken from culture after CMV antigen stimulation. The nucleotide sequence reads as follows: TGTGCCAGCAGCTTGATGGGAGGACCGGAGACCGGGGAGCTGTTTTTT. The encoded protein is CASSLMGGPETGELFF.